The 3 T cell receptor beta chains below all came from one sample that was sequenced in a study of blood T cells in healthy people across ages. Primed by a sample-barcoded 5' primer and a J-beta primer mix, a second PCR proceeded for about 6 to 11 cycles. From the 5' RACE reads, TCRdb called clonotypes with MiXCR, one entry per CDR3 protein. This sample has about 650,000 distinct CDR3 sequences, with 32% found just once. Input material: blood. Receptor source: an elderly woman in good health.

This clonotype was detected ten times or more. The J gene is TRBJ2-3, the V gene TRBV15; TRBD2 agrees at 7 bases. With V trimmed by 9 bases and J by 2 bases, 8 bases remained unmatched. The germline V gene has CDR1 LNHNV and CDR2 YYDKDF (reference sequence). The CDR3 consists of 14 residues. CDR3 sequence (DNA): TGTGCCACTAGCCGGGACTACCACACAGATACGCAGTATTTT. This gives the protein CATSRDYHTDTQYF.

The sample holds many counts of this clonotype. The J gene is TRBJ1-2, the V gene TRBV10-2; D not certain. Trimming shortened V by 5 bases and J by 0 bases, and 10 bases separated the two germline ends. This CDR3 spans 14 amino acids. Looked up from germline, CDR1 is WSHSY and CDR2 is SAAADI. This CDR3 is CASSHTNPNYGYTF. DNA for the CDR3: TGCGCCAGCAGTCACACAAACCCTAACTATGGCTACACCTTC.

The gene calls are TRBV28 and TRBJ1-5; TRBD1 aligns across 7 bases. Germline V lookup: CDR1 MDHEN, CDR2 SYDVKM. The J segment lost 4 bases and the V segment lost 5 bases, leaving 8 bases of the junction unmatched. The CDR3 extends over 15 amino acids. CDR3 residues: CASSPGQISNQPQHF. The CDR3 nucleotides are TGTGCCAGCAGTCCGGGACAGATTTCTAATCAGCCCCAGCATTTT.